The 17 T cell receptor beta chains in this list originate from one sample, sequenced in a study of blood T cell repertoires in COVID-19. Generated by immunoSEQ multiplex PCR, the TCRdb table keeps only in-frame clones and is missing some. The sample includes 180,000 or so clones, 80% to 90% seen only once; the top ten take roughly 8.6%. The sample was peripheral blood. These receptors were taken from a man in his fifties or sixties with acute or convalescent COVID-19.

J is TRBJ2-7 and V is TRBV27, with 9 positions matching TRBD1. V dropped 5 bases and J dropped 3; count of bases not matched to a gene: 8. From germline, CDR1 is MNHEY and CDR2 SMNVEV (reference sequence). The CDR3 is 15 amino acids. The CDR3 reads CASSGVDRGGYEQYF. CDR3 sequence (DNA): TGTGCCAGCAGTGGGGTGGACAGGGGAGGCTACGAGCAGTACTTC.

The V call is TRBV19, the J call TRBJ1-1; TRBD1 matches 7 bases. The CDR3 has 14 amino acids. In germline, CDR1 is LNHDA, CDR2 SQIVND (reference sequence). After removal of 8 bases from V and 4 bases from J, the junction contained 10 bases not matched to a gene. CDR3 protein: CASSTRAGGTEAFF. The CDR3 bases are TGTGCCAGTTCCACCAGGGCAGGGGGCACTGAAGCTTTCTTT.

This rearrangement joins TRBV9 to TRBJ1-2; 7 bases fit TRBD1. Looked up from germline, CDR1 is SGDLS and CDR2 is YYNGEE. V shed 0 bases and J 5 bases; nucleotides not matched to a gene: 10. The CDR3 is made up of 16 amino acids. For the CDR3, the DNA is TGTGCCAGCAGCGTAGCCCCAGACAGGGACGGGTATGGCTACACCTTC. Translation gives CASSVAPDRDGYGYTF.

V usage is TRBV18 and J usage is TRBJ2-2; D perhaps matches TRBD2 (5 bases). The germline V gene has CDR1 KGHSH and CDR2 LQKENI. There are 16 residues in the CDR3. Trimming removed 4 bases from V and 1 base from J, with 13 bases in between. CDR3 loop: CASSLYRGKNTGELFF. The CDR3 DNA reads as TGTGCCAGCTCACTGTACCGGGGAAAGAACACCGGGGAGCTGTTTTTT.

The rearrangement links TRBV25-1 to TRBJ2-5; a weak D match, TRBD2 (5 bases). Trimming left V 2 bases short and J 5 bases short, with 12 bases between. Per germline, CDR1 MGHDK and CDR2 SYGVNS. The CDR3 runs to 14 residues. The CDR3 spells CASSEVGVGETQYF. Here the CDR3 DNA reads TGTGCCAGCAGTGAAGTCGGGGTTGGTGAGACCCAGTACTTC.

This clone was seen only a few times. V usage is TRBV3-1 (or the pseudogene TRBV3-2) and J usage is TRBJ1-5; D remains ambiguous. The length of the CDR3 is 13 residues. The V gene's germline CDR1 is LGHDT and CDR2 YNNKEL (reference sequence). The V gene lost 0 bases and the J gene lost 6 bases, with 6 bases spanning the gap. This chain's CDR3 is CASSQDASQPQHF. The DNA for the CDR3 is TGTGCCAGCAGCCAAGACGCCAGTCAGCCCCAGCATTTT.

The CDR3 coding sequence is TGTGCCAGCAGCCACCTGGTGGGACAGGGGACGACTAATGAAAAACTGTTTTTT. Its translation: CASSHLVGQGTTNEKLFF. V is TRBV4-2 and J is TRBJ1-4; TRBD1 agrees at 10 bases. Germline CDR1 is LGHNA and CDR2 is YNFKEQ. Trimming cost V 3 bases and J 2 bases; bases outside gene matches: 9. The CDR3 totals 18 residues.

Only a few counts were recorded for this clone. The genes are TRBV6-2 or TRBV6-3 and TRBJ1-5; the match to TRBD1 covers 8 bases. V was clipped by 5 bases and J by 9 bases; unmatched bases: 9. CDR3 length: 14 residues. Looked up from germline, CDR1 is MNHEY and CDR2 is SVGEGT. The DNA of the CDR3 is TGTGCCAGCAGTACCGCAGGGGGCACCCGGCCCCAGCATTTT. Translation: CASSTAGGTRPQHF.

The chain is built from TRBV9 and TRBJ1-1; the D is unclear. V lost 1 base, J lost 8 bases, and 12 bases lay in between. CDR3 length: 13 residues. Germline values: CDR1 SGDLS, CDR2 YYNGEE. CDR3 sequence reads: CASSVYPGLEAFF. Written as DNA, the CDR3 is TGTGCCAGCAGCGTATATCCGGGGTTGGAAGCTTTCTTT.

CDR3 nucleotide sequence: TGTGCCAGCAGCGTAGGCCACTCGAACACTGAAGCTTTCTTT. It is translated as CASSVGHSNTEAFF. The chain has TRBV9 and TRBJ1-1; D is undetermined. Germline values: CDR1 SGDLS, CDR2 YYNGEE. Deletions cut 0 bases from V and 1 base from J, with 7 bases between. The CDR3 runs to 14 residues. Full variable domain (remainder filled in from reference TRBV9 and TRBJ1-1): DSGVTQTPKHLITATGQRVTLRCSPRSGDLSVYWYQQSLDQGLQFLIQYYNGEERAKGNILERFSAQQFPDLHSELNLSSLELGDSALYFCASSVGHSNTEAFFGQGTRLTVV.

J is TRBJ2-5 and V is TRBV7-2; D is unclear. The CDR3 spans 13 residues. V was trimmed by 1 base and J by 2 bases, leaving 5 bases between them. Germline loops: CDR1 SGHTA, CDR2 FQGNSA. The DNA for the CDR3 is TGTGCCAGCAGCTTAGGGCCTCAAGAGACCCAGTACTTC. Its translation: CASSLGPQETQYF.

The chain couples TRBV9 to TRBJ2-7; D may be TRBD1 (6 bases). V was cut by 3 bases and J by 3 bases, with 19 bases left in between. Looked up from germline, CDR1 is SGDLS and CDR2 is YYNGEE. This CDR3 has 16 residues. The CDR3 protein is CASSGRARDTYYEQYF. CDR3 bases: TGTGCCAGCAGCGGAAGAGCCCGGGACACCTACTACGAGCAGTACTTC.

The CDR3 protein is CATSFSGGGREGEQFF. The CDR3 coding sequence is TGTGCCACCAGTTTCTCAGGGGGTGGTCGGGAGGGTGAGCAGTTCTTC. The rearrangement joins TRBV24-1 to TRBJ2-1, with a possible D match to TRBD2 (8 bases). The CDR3 is made up of 16 amino acids. V gave up 6 bases and J gave up 9 bases, with 23 bases separating them. Germline V gene sequence: CDR1 KGHDR, CDR2 SFDVKD.

This chain links TRBV30 with TRBJ1-5, with a weak D call TRBD1 (6 bases). Trimming left V 1 base short and J 2 bases short, with 12 bases between. Germline V gene lookup returns CDR1 GTSNPN and CDR2 SVGIG (reference sequence). The CDR3 runs 15 residues. DNA of the CDR3: TGTGCCTGGAGTGGCAGGGGATATGGCAATCAGCCCCAGCATTTT. This encodes CAWSGRGYGNQPQHF.

As DNA, the CDR3 is TGTGCCAGCAGCCCCAGGGTCTCGGGAAACACCATATATTTT. Translated, it gives CASSPRVSGNTIYF. V is TRBV28 and J is TRBJ1-3; possible D gene TRBD1, 5 bases. The CDR3 runs to 14 residues. CDR1 is MDHEN and CDR2 is SYDVKM in the germline V gene. V was trimmed by 6 bases and J by 4 bases, leaving 13 bases between them.

The chain has TRBV6-6 and TRBJ1-5; a possible D gene is TRBD1 (6 bases). There are 14 residues in the CDR3. Germline V CDR1 and CDR2: MNHNY, SVGAGI (reference sequence). Trimming removed 6 bases at V and 6 bases at J, with 15 bases between. For the CDR3, the DNA is TGTGCCAGCAGCTTACCAGGGGTAGCTCAGCCCCAGCATTTT. Translated: CASSLPGVAQPQHF.

This clone is a singleton in its sample. CDR3 nucleotides: TGTGCCAGCAGTCCCCGGTGGGGGCCCGGGGAGCTGTTTTTT. Translated, it gives CASSPRWGPGELFF. The V and J genes are TRBV27 and TRBJ2-2, with a weak D call TRBD1 (6 bases). The CDR3 has 14 amino acids. V shed 5 bases and J shed 6 bases, with 13 bases lying between them. Germline V gene lookup returns CDR1 MNHEY and CDR2 SMNVEV (reference sequence).